This TCR beta chain was captured in a study of a mutant IDH1 vaccine in newly diagnosed glioma. Overall study context: Mean patient age was around 40 years; 62.5% were male and roughly 38% female.

The junction had 12 bases not matched to a gene; V was cut back by 0 bases and J by 2 bases. CDR3 size: 20 residues. Germline V gene sequence: CDR1 LGHNT, CDR2 FRNRAP. TCRdb's copy holds only in-frame clones and misses some; the assay was immunoSEQ multiplex PCR. Here the sample spans about 25,000 clones, about three quarters being singletons. Regarding this clone: Its antigen is unidentified.

Time point meaning: week 5, during vaccination. In every dose of vaccine, 300 ug of mutant IDH1 20-mer peptide was given alongside topical imiquimod. The specimen comprised PBMCs, sampled from a glioma patient whose treatment included an IDH1 peptide vaccine. The sequence derives from a man aged 40-50 years with glioma. The chain carries TRBV12-5 and TRBJ1-5; the match to TRBD1 covers 11 bases. CDR3 sequence (DNA): TGTGCTAGTGGTTTGGTAGGTGGACAGGGGGCCCAAGGGGGCAATCAGCCCCAGCATTTT. Amino acids: CASGLVGGQGAQGGNQPQHF.